Shown below are 9 T cell receptor beta chains from a single sample sequenced in a study of stem cell transplantation in POMP-related autoinflammatory disease. Study-wide findings and caveats: In PRAID patients, the number of distinct TRB V-J gene pairings was restricted. In patients with PRAID, every analyzed T-cell subset tended to show lower diversity and higher clonality.

Antigens of these TCRs are unknown. Using immunoSEQ multiplex PCR, the repertoire was profiled, and TCRdb retains in-frame clones only, with some absent. Here the sample spans 8,500 to 14,000 clones, around 87% being singletons. Sequenced material: CD8+ T cells from PBMCs, taken before stem cell transplantation. These receptors came from a human donor with POMP-related autoinflammation and immune dysregulation (PRAID).

This clone was detected only a few times. V and J are TRBV5-8 and TRBJ2-2; D is unresolved. CDR1 is SGHTS, CDR2 YDEGEE, per germline. This CDR3 comprises 14 residues. V was shortened by 0 bases and J by 9 bases, with 12 bases between the two germline ends. The CDR3 region is CASSLGPPPRELFF. The CDR3 DNA reads TGTGCCAGCAGCTTGGGCCCCCCTCCCAGGGAGCTGTTTTTT.

The chain has TRBV9 and TRBJ2-1; D is tentatively TRBD1 or TRBD2 (5 bases each). Per germline, CDR1 SGDLS and CDR2 YYNGEE. The V and J ends lost 7 bases and 2 bases respectively, with 13 bases between them. The length of the CDR3 is 14 residues. CDR3 nucleotides: TGTGCCAGCGGAGCCGGGACGACCTACAATGAGCAGTTCTTC. Translating gives CASGAGTTYNEQFF.

The chain couples TRBV29-1 to TRBJ2-4; D not certain. The CDR3 extends over 15 amino acids. Between the trimmed V and J ends, which lost 0 bases and 0 bases, there was a span of 9 bases. Germline CDR1 and CDR2: SQVTM and ANQGSEA. The CDR3 DNA reads TGCAGCGTTGAAGACGGAAGTCTAGCCAAAAACATTCAGTACTTC. Translating gives CSVEDGSLAKNIQYF.

The V gene is TRBV11-2, the J gene TRBJ1-2, with D tentatively TRBD1 (5 bases). The CDR3 contains 12 residues. Trimming left V 3 bases short and J 11 bases short, with 13 bases between. In germline, CDR1 is SGHAT, CDR2 FQNNGV. CDR3 coding DNA: TGTGCCAGCAGCTTTCTCAGAGAGGGGTACACCTTC. This sequence encodes CASSFLREGYTF.

CDR3 sequence (DNA): TGTGCCAGCAGTCTGCACGACAGGGCCTACCACCAAGAGACCCAGTACTTC. This encodes CASSLHDRAYHQETQYF. This chain uses TRBV27 with TRBJ2-5; the match to TRBD1 covers 7 bases. The CDR3 spans 17 residues. V was clipped by 5 bases and J by 0 bases; unmatched bases: 12. Germline loops: CDR1 MNHEY, CDR2 SMNVEV (reference sequence).

The chain combines TRBV2 with TRBJ2-1; maybe TRBD2 (5 bases). Germline CDR1 reads SNHLY; CDR2 reads FYNNEI. Between the trimmed V and J ends, which lost 6 bases and 1 base, there was a span of 19 bases. The CDR3 totals 17 residues. The CDR3 bases are TGTGCCAGCAGCCTGAGGACTTTGGGTTGGTCCTACAATGAGCAGTTCTTC. Protein sequence: CASSLRTLGWSYNEQFF.

The DNA for the CDR3 is TGTGCCAGCAGCCCCCTCTCAGGGGAAGGAGACAATGAGCAGTTCTTC. Protein: CASSPLSGEGDNEQFF. The rearrangement links TRBV28 to TRBJ2-1; tentative D call: TRBD1 (6 bases). Per the germline V gene, CDR1 is MDHEN and CDR2 is SYDVKM. There are 16 residues in the CDR3. V lost 6 bases and J lost 5, with 20 bases in between.

This chain uses TRBV30 with TRBJ1-1; TRBD1 matches 8 bases. Unmatched junction bases numbered 10, after V lost 0 bases and J lost 7 bases. CDR3 length: 15 amino acids. Germline loops: CDR1 GTSNPN, CDR2 SVGIG (reference sequence). In DNA, the CDR3 is TGTGCCTGGAGTGTCTCGCCCAGGGGGCAAGGTGAAGCTTTCTTT. It codes for CAWSVSPRGQGEAFF.

This chain joins TRBV7-3 and TRBJ2-1; TRBD1 aligns across 12 bases. The germline gives CDR1 SGHTA, CDR2 FQGTGA. CDR3 length: 15 amino acids. Trimming at V came to 5 bases and at J to 8 bases, leaving 7 bases not matched to a gene. The DNA of the CDR3 is TGTGCCAGCAGCCCAACCGGGACAGGGGGCCATGAGCAGTTCTTC. Encoded protein: CASSPTGTGGHEQFF.